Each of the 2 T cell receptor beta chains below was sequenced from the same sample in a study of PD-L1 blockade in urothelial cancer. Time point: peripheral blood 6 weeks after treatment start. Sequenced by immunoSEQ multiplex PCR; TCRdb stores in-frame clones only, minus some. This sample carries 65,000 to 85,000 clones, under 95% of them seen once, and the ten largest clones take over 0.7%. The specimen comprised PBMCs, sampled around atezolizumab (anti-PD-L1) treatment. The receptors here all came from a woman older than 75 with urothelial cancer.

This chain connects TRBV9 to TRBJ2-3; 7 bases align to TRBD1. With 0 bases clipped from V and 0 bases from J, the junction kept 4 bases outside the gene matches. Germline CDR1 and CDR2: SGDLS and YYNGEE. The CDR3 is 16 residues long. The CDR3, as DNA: TGTGCCAGCAGCGTAGAGGCAGGGGGAAGCACAGATACGCAGTATTTT. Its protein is CASSVEAGGSTDTQYF. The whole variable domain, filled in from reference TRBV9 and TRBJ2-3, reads DSGVTQTPKHLITATGQRVTLRCSPRSGDLSVYWYQQSLDQGLQFLIQYYNGEERAKGNILERFSAQQFPDLHSELNLSSLELGDSALYFCASSVEAGGSTDTQYFGPGTRLTVL.

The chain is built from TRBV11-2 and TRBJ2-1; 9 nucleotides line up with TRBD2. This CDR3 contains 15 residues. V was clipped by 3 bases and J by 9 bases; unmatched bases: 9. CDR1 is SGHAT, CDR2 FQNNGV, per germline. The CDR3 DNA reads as TGTGCCAGCAGCTTCGGCGGGAGGGCCCTTGGTGAGCAGTTCTTC. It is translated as CASSFGGRALGEQFF.